This TCR beta chain was observed in a study of blood T cell repertoires in COVID-19. Study-level background: Samples taken during acute and convalescent COVID-19 were collected in the United States, Italy and Spain. From T cells, B-cell-depleted T cells, or PBMCs came the material, which was cDNA or gDNA.

The CDR3 covers 13 residues. V was pared by 0 bases and J by 8 bases, with 10 bases between. Per germline, CDR1 MNHEY and CDR2 SVGAGI. Per the original data handling: Amplification of reference gene primers provided the estimated nucleated cell counts. Assay used: immunoSEQ multiplex PCR; TCRdb lists only in-frame clones, some missing. That table gives V, J and clone size, and the DNA gave D and trimming. The sample has over 60,000 clones, approximately 79% seen once; the top ten hold about 15%. Sequencing was done on a sample of peripheral blood. This rearrangement joins TRBV6-5 to TRBJ1-2; D is undetermined. The clonotype originates from an elderly man with active COVID-19. CDR3 amino acids: CASSYSLDRGYTF. The CDR3, as DNA: TGTGCCAGCAGTTACTCCCTAGACCGAGGCTACACCTTC.